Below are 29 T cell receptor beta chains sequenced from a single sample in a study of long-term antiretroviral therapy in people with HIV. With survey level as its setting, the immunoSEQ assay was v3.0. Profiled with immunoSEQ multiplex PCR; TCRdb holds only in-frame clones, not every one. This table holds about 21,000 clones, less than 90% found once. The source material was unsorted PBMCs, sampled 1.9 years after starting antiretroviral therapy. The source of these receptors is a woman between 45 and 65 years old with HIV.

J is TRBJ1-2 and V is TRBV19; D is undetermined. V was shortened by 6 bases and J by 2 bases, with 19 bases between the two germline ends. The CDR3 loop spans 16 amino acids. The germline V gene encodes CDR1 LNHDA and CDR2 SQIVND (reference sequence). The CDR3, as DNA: TGTGCCAGTAGAGTGGCGTTTGGCGTATCCAACTATGGCTACACCTTC. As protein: CASRVAFGVSNYGYTF.

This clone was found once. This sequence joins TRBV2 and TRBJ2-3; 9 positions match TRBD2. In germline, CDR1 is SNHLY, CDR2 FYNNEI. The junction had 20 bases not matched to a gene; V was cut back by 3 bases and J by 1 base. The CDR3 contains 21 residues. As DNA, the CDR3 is TGTGCCAGCAGTGAGAGGGGGGCGTCGAACTTAGCGGGGGCCCGCACAGATACGCAGTATTTT. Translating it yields CASSERGASNLAGARTDTQYF. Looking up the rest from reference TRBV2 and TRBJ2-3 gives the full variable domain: EPEVTQTPSHQVTQMGQEVILRCVPISNHLYFYWYRQILGQKVEFLVSFYNNEISEKSEIFDDQFSVERPDGSNFTLKIRSTKLEDSAMYFCASSERGASNLAGARTDTQYFGPGTRLTVL.

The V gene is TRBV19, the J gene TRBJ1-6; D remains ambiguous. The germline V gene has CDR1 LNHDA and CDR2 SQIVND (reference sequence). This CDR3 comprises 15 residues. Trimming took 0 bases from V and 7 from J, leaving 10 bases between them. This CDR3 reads CASSIEGKENSPLHF. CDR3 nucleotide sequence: TGTGCCAGTAGTATAGAAGGGAAAGAAAATTCACCCCTCCACTTT.

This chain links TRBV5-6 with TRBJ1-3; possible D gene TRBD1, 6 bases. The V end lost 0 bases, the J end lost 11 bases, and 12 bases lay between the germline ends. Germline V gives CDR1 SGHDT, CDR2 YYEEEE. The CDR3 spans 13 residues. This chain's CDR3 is CASSLAGASAIYF. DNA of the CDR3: TGTGCCAGCAGCTTGGCGGGGGCCTCGGCCATATATTTT.

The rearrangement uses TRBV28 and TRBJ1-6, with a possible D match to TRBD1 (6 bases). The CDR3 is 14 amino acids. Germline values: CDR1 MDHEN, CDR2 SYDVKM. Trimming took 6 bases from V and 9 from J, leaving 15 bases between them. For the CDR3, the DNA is TGTGCCAGCAGGGCCACAGGGATCCGTTCACCCCTCCACTTT. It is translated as CASRATGIRSPLHF.

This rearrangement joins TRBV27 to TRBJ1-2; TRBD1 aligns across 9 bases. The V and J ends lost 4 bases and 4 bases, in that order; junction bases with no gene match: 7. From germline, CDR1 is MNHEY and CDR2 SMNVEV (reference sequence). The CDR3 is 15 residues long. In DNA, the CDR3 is TGTGCCAGCAGTTCCCAAACAGGGGGCGTCTATGGCTACACCTTC. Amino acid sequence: CASSSQTGGVYGYTF.

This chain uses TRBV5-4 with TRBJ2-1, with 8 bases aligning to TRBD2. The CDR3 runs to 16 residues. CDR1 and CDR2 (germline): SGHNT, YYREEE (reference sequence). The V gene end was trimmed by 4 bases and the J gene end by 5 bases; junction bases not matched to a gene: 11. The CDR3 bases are TGTGCCAGCAGCCCCGGGGGCGGGGGGCCACACAATGAGCAGTTCTTC. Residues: CASSPGGGGPHNEQFF.

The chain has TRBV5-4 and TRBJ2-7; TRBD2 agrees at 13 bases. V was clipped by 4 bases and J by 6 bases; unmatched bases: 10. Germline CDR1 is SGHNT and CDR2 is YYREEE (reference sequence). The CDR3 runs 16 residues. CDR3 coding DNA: TGTGCCAGCAGCAATAGAAGGACTAGCGGGGGCCCCGAGCAGTACTTC. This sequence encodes CASSNRRTSGGPEQYF.

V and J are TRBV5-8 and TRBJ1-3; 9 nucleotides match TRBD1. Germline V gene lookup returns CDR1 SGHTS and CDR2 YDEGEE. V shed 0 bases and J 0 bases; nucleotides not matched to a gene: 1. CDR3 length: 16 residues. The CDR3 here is CASSLGTGASGNTIYF. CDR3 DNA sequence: TGTGCCAGCAGCTTGGGGACAGGGGCCTCTGGAAACACCATATATTTT.

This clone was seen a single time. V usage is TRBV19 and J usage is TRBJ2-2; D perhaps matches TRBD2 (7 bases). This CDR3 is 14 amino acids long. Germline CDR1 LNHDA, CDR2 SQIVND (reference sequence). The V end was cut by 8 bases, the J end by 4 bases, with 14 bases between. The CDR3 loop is CASWGGRGTGELFF. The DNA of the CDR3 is TGTGCCAGTTGGGGGGGGCGCGGCACCGGGGAGCTGTTTTTT. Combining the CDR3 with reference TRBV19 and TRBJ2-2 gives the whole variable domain DGGITQSPKYLFRKEGQNVTLSCEQNLNHDAMYWYRQDPGQGLRLIYYSQIVNDFQKGDIAEGYSVSREKKESFPLTVTSAQKNPTAFYLCASWGGRGTGELFFGEGSRLTVL.

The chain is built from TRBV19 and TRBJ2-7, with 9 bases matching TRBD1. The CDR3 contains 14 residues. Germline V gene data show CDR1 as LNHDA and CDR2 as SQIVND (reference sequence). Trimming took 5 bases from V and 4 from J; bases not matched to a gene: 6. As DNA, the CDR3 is TGTGCCAGTAGTGCGGGACAGGGCGGGTACGAGCAGTACTTC. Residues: CASSAGQGGYEQYF.

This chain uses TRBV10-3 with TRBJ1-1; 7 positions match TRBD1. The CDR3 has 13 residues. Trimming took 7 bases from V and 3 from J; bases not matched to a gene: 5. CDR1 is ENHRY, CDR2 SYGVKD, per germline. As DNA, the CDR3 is TGTGCCATCAACAATGACAGGGACACTGAAGCTTTCTTT. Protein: CAINNDRDTEAFF.

The CDR3 here is CASSLGLEETQYF. The CDR3 region has the DNA TGTGCCAGCAGCTTGGGTCTAGAAGAGACCCAGTACTTC. The J gene is TRBJ2-5, the V gene TRBV5-4, with D unresolved. The CDR3 length is 13 residues. The V end lost 0 bases, the J end lost 3 bases, and 6 bases lay between the germline ends. Germline CDR1 reads SGHNT; CDR2 reads YYREEE (reference sequence). Together with reference TRBV5-4 and TRBJ2-5, the CDR3 gives the full variable domain: ETGVTQSPTHLIKTRGQQVTLRCSSQSGHNTVSWYQQALGQGPQFIFQYYREEENGRGNFPPRFSGLQFPNYSSELNVNALELDDSALYLCASSLGLEETQYFGPGTRLLVL.

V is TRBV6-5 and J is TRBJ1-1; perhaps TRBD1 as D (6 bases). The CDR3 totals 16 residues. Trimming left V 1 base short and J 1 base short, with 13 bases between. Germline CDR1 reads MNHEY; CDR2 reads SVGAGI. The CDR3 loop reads CASSYLSPQGNTEAFF. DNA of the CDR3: TGTGCCAGCAGTTACTTGAGCCCACAGGGGAACACTGAAGCTTTCTTT.

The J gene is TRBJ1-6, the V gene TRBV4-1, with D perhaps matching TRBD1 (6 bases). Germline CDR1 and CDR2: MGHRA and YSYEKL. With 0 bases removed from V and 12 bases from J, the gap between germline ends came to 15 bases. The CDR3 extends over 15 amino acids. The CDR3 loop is CASSQEGQGLGPLHF. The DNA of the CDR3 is TGCGCCAGCAGCCAAGAAGGGCAGGGGCTCGGACCCCTCCACTTT.

CDR3 loop: CASSSTTASTDTQYF. The CDR3 coding sequence is TGTGCCAGCAGCTCAACGACGGCTAGCACAGATACGCAGTATTTT. The chain joins TRBV7-9 to TRBJ2-3; D gene unclear. CDR1 is SEHNR, CDR2 FQNEAQ, per germline (reference sequence). The CDR3 sequence is 15 residues long. V lost 4 bases, J lost 0 bases, and 11 bases lay in between. Full variable domain (missing parts from reference TRBV7-9 and TRBJ2-3): DTGVSQNPRHKITKRGQNVTFRCDPISEHNRLYWYRQTLGQGPEFLTYFQNEAQLEKSRLLSDRFSAERPKGSFSTLEIQRTEQGDSAMYLCASSSTTASTDTQYFGPGTRLTVL.

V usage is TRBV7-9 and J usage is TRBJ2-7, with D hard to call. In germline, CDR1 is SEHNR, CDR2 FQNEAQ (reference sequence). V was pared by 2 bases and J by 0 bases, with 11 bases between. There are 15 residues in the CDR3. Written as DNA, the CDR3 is TGTGCCAGCAGCTTACGGGCCGAACCCTCCTACGAGCAGTACTTC. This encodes CASSLRAEPSYEQYF.

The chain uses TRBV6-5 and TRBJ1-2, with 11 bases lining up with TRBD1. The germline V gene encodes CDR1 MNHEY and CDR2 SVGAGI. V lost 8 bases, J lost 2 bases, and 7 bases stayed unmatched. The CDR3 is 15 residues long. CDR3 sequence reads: CASHRDRGTNYGYTF. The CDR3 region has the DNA TGTGCCAGCCACCGGGACAGGGGGACCAACTATGGCTACACCTTC.

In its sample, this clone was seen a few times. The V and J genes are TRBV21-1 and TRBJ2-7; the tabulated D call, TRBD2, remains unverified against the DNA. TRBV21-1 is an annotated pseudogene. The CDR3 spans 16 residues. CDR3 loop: CASSKAGRDYMREQYF. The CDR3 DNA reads TGTGCCAGCAGCAAAGCGGGGCGGGACTATATGAGGGAGCAGTACTTC.

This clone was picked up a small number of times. The CDR3 DNA reads TGTGCCAGCAGTCCCCTAGACAGCTATGGCTACACCTTC. Protein sequence: CASSPLDSYGYTF. The gene calls are TRBV28 and TRBJ1-2; TRBD1 is a possible D gene (5 bases). The CDR3 length is 13 residues. V dropped 5 bases and J dropped 4 bases, with 11 bases sitting between them. Per germline, CDR1 MDHEN and CDR2 SYDVKM.

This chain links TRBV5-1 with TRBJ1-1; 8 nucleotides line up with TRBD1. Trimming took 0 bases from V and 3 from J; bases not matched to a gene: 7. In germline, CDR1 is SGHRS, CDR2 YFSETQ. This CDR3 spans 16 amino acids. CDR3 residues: CASSLVGRGRDTEAFF. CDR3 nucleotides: TGCGCCAGCAGCTTGGTGGGCAGGGGGCGCGACACTGAAGCTTTCTTT.

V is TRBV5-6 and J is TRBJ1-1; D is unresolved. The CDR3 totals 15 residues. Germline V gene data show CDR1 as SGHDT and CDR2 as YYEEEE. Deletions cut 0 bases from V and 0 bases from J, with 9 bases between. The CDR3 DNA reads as TGTGCCAGCAGCTTGGTACCGCTAATGAACACTGAAGCTTTCTTT. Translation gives CASSLVPLMNTEAFF.

In nucleotides, the CDR3 is TGTGCCAGCAGCTTAGAGCCTAGCAATGAAGATACGCAGTATTTT. Protein product: CASSLEPSNEDTQYF. V gene TRBV7-6 combines with J gene TRBJ2-3; a possible D gene is TRBD2 (5 bases). The germline V and J ends were trimmed by 1 base and 5 bases, with 13 bases remaining between them. CDR3 length equals 15 residues. Germline V gene data show CDR1 as SGHVS and CDR2 as FNYEAQ.

The CDR3 loop reads CASSEARAGGTEAFF. The DNA of the CDR3 is TGTGCCAGCAGTGAAGCGAGAGCAGGGGGCACTGAAGCTTTCTTT. The gene calls are TRBV2 and TRBJ1-1, with 7 bases fitting TRBD1. In germline, CDR1 is SNHLY, CDR2 FYNNEI. The CDR3 runs 15 residues. J lost 4 bases, V lost 0 bases, and 5 bases had no gene match.

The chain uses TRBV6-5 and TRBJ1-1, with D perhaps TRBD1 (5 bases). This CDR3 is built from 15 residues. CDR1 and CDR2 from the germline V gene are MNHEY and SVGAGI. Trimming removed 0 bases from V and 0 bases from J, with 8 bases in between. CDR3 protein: CASSYSGTLNTEAFF. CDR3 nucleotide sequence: TGTGCCAGCAGTTACTCCGGGACCTTGAACACTGAAGCTTTCTTT.

The CDR3 DNA reads as TGTGCCAGCAGCTCCACCCCCCGGGGGAGGGGGGGTCCCCAGCATTTT. The encoded protein is CASSSTPRGRGGPQHF. The chain has TRBV7-2 and TRBJ1-5; tentative D call: TRBD1 (6 bases). Deletions cut 4 bases from V and 10 bases from J, with 23 bases between. Germline V gene data show CDR1 as SGHTA and CDR2 as FQGNSA. The CDR3 sequence is 16 residues long.

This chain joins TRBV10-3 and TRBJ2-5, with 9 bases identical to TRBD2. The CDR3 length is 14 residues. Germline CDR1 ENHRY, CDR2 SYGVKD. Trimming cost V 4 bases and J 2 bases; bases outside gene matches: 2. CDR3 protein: CAISGSGGQETQYF. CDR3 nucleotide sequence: TGTGCCATCAGTGGTAGCGGGGGACAAGAGACCCAGTACTTC.

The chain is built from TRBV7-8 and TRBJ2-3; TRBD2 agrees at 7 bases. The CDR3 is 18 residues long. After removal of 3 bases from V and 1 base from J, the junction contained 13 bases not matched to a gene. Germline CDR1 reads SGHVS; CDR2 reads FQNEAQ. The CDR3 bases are TGTGCCAGCAGCTTCTTACGCTGGGGAGGGGACCGCACAGATACGCAGTATTTT. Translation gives CASSFLRWGGDRTDTQYF.

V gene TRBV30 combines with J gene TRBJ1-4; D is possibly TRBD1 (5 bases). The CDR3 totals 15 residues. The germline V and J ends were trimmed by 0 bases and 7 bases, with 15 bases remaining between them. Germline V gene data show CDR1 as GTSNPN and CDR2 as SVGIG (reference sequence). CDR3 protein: CAWSVHKGRSEKLFF. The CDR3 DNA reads TGTGCCTGGAGTGTACATAAGGGGCGCAGTGAAAAACTGTTTTTT.